A single sample is the source of the 25 T cell receptor beta chains below, sequenced in a study of blood T cell repertoires in COVID-19. The data were produced by immunoSEQ multiplex PCR, yet TCRdb's version contains in-frame clones alone and is incomplete. The table shows 150,000 to 200,000 clones, with roughly 87% occurring only once. Material: PBMCs or T cells enriched from blood (not recorded which). The source is a man in his fifties or sixties who had recovered from COVID-19.

The chain carries TRBV24-1 and TRBJ2-5; D call uncertain. Deletions cut 3 bases from V and 1 base from J, with 11 bases between. Looked up from germline, CDR1 is KGHDR and CDR2 is SFDVKD. The CDR3 contains 15 residues. In DNA form, the CDR3 reads TGTGCCACCAGTGATCCTACCCTTTCCCAAGAGACCCAGTACTTC. Translating gives CATSDPTLSQETQYF.

The V and J genes are TRBV7-6 and TRBJ1-1; D remains ambiguous. CDR1 and CDR2 from the germline V gene are SGHVS and FNYEAQ. This CDR3 spans 15 amino acids. V lost 5 bases, J lost 1 base, and 14 bases lay in between. As DNA, the CDR3 is TGTGCCAGCAGCCCCCCCGGGATAGGGAACACTGAAGCTTTCTTT. Translated, it gives CASSPPGIGNTEAFF.

V gene TRBV19 combines with J gene TRBJ2-3, with 14 bases aligning to TRBD2. V lost 2 bases to trimming and J lost 0 bases; unmatched junction nucleotides: 16. This CDR3 has 22 amino acids. Looked up from germline, CDR1 is LNHDA and CDR2 is SQIVND (reference sequence). The chain's CDR3 is CASSINILRIGTSGGSTDTQYF. In DNA, the CDR3 is TGTGCCAGTAGTATAAATATCCTTAGGATCGGGACTAGCGGGGGCAGCACAGATACGCAGTATTTT.

This clone was seen many times. The rearrangement joins TRBV19 to TRBJ2-5, with D possibly matching TRBD2 (5 bases). The CDR3 spans 14 residues. The germline V gene has CDR1 LNHDA and CDR2 SQIVND (reference sequence). Trimming took 3 bases from V and 3 from J, leaving 11 bases between them. Here the CDR3 DNA reads TGTGCCAGTAGTATCATTGGACTCGAAGAGACCCAGTACTTC. As protein: CASSIIGLEETQYF. Full variable domain (missing parts from reference TRBV19 and TRBJ2-5): DGGITQSPKYLFRKEGQNVTLSCEQNLNHDAMYWYRQDPGQGLRLIYYSQIVNDFQKGDIAEGYSVSREKKESFPLTVTSAQKNPTAFYLCASSIIGLEETQYFGPGTRLLVL.

V usage is TRBV14 and J usage is TRBJ1-5; a weak D match, TRBD1 (5 bases). Germline values: CDR1 SGHDN, CDR2 FVKESK. Trimming took 0 bases from V and 6 from J, leaving 12 bases between them. The length of the CDR3 is 15 residues. CDR3 sequence reads: CASSQDSGMGQPQHF. The CDR3 DNA is TGTGCCAGCAGCCAAGATTCAGGGATGGGTCAGCCCCAGCATTTT.

This chain links TRBV9 with TRBJ2-7, with a tentative D call TRBD2 (5 bases). The germline V gene has CDR1 SGDLS and CDR2 YYNGEE. Deletions cut 0 bases from V and 6 bases from J, with 13 bases between. This CDR3 spans 14 amino acids. The CDR3 loop reads CASSVVSSEAEQYF. DNA of the CDR3: TGTGCCAGCAGCGTAGTTAGTTCGGAGGCCGAGCAGTACTTC.

The chain uses TRBV27 and TRBJ1-6; possibly TRBD1 for D (5 bases). V lost 3 bases and J 0 bases, leaving 9 bases between the germline ends. The CDR3 loop spans 16 amino acids. CDR1 is MNHEY, CDR2 SMNVEV, per germline (reference sequence). The CDR3 reads CASSFRASSYNSPLHF. CDR3 in DNA: TGTGCCAGCAGTTTCAGGGCTAGCTCCTATAATTCACCCCTCCACTTT.

The rearrangement links TRBV9 to TRBJ1-1, with D uncertain. From germline, CDR1 is SGDLS and CDR2 YYNGEE. V lost 0 bases and J 1 base, leaving 13 bases between the germline ends. The CDR3 totals 16 residues. In nucleotides, the CDR3 is TGTGCCAGCAGCGTAGCGCCCACTGTTCAGAACACTGAAGCTTTCTTT. Protein: CASSVAPTVQNTEAFF.

The chain recombines TRBV5-1 with TRBJ1-1; D not resolved. There are 15 residues in the CDR3. V was cut by 7 bases and J by 0 bases, with 16 bases left in between. Germline values: CDR1 SGHRS, CDR2 YFSETQ. The CDR3: CASRAETTMNTEAFF. In nucleotides, the CDR3 is TGCGCCAGCCGGGCAGAGACTACCATGAACACTGAAGCTTTCTTT.

This clone showed up just a few times. V is TRBV11-2 and J is TRBJ2-7; TRBD2 matches 7 bases. This CDR3 is built from 17 residues. After removal of 4 bases from V and 4 bases from J, the junction contained 16 bases not matched to a gene. The germline V gene encodes CDR1 SGHAT and CDR2 FQNNGV. In DNA, the CDR3 is TGTGCCAGCAGCTCGTTATGGGGCGCGGGAGAGGCGTACGAGCAGTACTTC. Its protein is CASSSLWGAGEAYEQYF.

The gene calls are TRBV18 and TRBJ2-3; TRBD2 is a possible D gene (5 bases). Trimming shortened V by 2 bases and J by 2 bases, and 11 bases separated the two germline ends. The CDR3 is 15 residues long. Germline CDR1 reads KGHSH; CDR2 reads LQKENI. This CDR3 is CASSPGSGYTDTQYF. DNA for the CDR3: TGTGCCAGCTCACCAGGGAGCGGATACACAGATACGCAGTATTTT.

V and J are TRBV15 and TRBJ1-3; no clear D. CDR1 LNHNV and CDR2 YYDKDF come from the germline V gene (reference sequence). V lost 1 base to trimming and J lost 4 bases, with 5 bases between them. CDR3 length: 13 amino acids. The CDR3 DNA sequence: TGTGCCACCAGCAGAGGCCGGGGAAACACCATATATTTT. It translates to CATSRGRGNTIYF.

The chain links TRBV2 to TRBJ2-2; 9 nucleotides align to TRBD1. V lost 5 bases and J lost 5; bases outside the gene matches: 6. This CDR3 is 15 amino acids long. Germline CDR1 is SNHLY and CDR2 is FYNNEI. CDR3 nucleotides: TGTGCCAGCAGTCCCCGGGACAGGGTTACCGGGGAGCTGTTTTTT. Its translation: CASSPRDRVTGELFF.

CDR3: CASSVAAGGDEQFF. CDR3 nucleotide sequence: TGTGCCAGCAGCGTAGCGGCGGGGGGAGATGAGCAGTTCTTC. The chain combines TRBV9 with TRBJ2-1; 8 nucleotides match TRBD2. CDR1 and CDR2 (germline): SGDLS, YYNGEE. Unmatched junction bases numbered 4, after V lost 0 bases and J lost 8 bases. The CDR3 consists of 14 residues.

The gene calls are TRBV19 and TRBJ1-1; a weak D match, TRBD1 (5 bases). This CDR3 has 15 amino acids. V lost 8 bases and J lost 0, with 16 bases in between. The germline gives CDR1 LNHDA, CDR2 SQIVND (reference sequence). The CDR3 loop reads CASVQAGRMNTEAFF. The CDR3 DNA reads TGTGCCAGTGTCCAAGCGGGACGGATGAACACTGAAGCTTTCTTT.

This chain connects TRBV7-9 to TRBJ2-6; D possibly corresponds to TRBD2 (5 bases). V was pared by 5 bases and J by 4 bases, with 12 bases between. Germline V lookup: CDR1 SEHNR, CDR2 FQNEAQ (reference sequence). This CDR3 comprises 15 residues. In DNA form, the CDR3 reads TGTGCCAGCAGCCTAGGAGGTGACGGGGCCAACGTCCTGACTTTC. Protein product: CASSLGGDGANVLTF.

The chain has TRBV2 and TRBJ2-7; 13 nucleotides match TRBD2. The CDR3 has 15 amino acids. Unmatched junction bases numbered 8, after V lost 6 bases and J lost 6 bases. CDR1 is SNHLY and CDR2 is FYNNEI in the germline V gene. The CDR3 reads CASRDRLAGGSEQYF. The CDR3 nucleotides read TGTGCCAGCAGAGATAGACTAGCGGGAGGAAGCGAGCAGTACTTC. Using reference TRBV2 and TRBJ2-7 for the parts outside the CDR3, the full variable domain is EPEVTQTPSHQVTQMGQEVILRCVPISNHLYFYWYRQILGQKVEFLVSFYNNEISEKSEIFDDQFSVERPDGSNFTLKIRSTKLEDSAMYFCASRDRLAGGSEQYFGPGTRLTVT.

J is TRBJ1-2 and V is TRBV5-6, with 11 bases fitting TRBD1. The CDR3 spans 15 residues. Germline V gene sequence: CDR1 SGHDT, CDR2 YYEEEE. Trimming at V came to 3 bases and at J to 4 bases, leaving 5 bases not matched to a gene. CDR3 in amino acids: CASSSDRGLGYGYTF. In DNA form, the CDR3 reads TGTGCCAGCAGCTCGGACAGGGGGCTGGGCTATGGCTACACCTTC.

The chain carries TRBV28 and TRBJ1-1; D is uncertain. Germline CDR1 reads MDHEN; CDR2 reads SYDVKM. CDR3 length: 12 amino acids. V gave up 1 base and J gave up 5 bases, with 5 bases separating them. This CDR3 reads CASSLSRTEAFF. The DNA of the CDR3 is TGTGCCAGCAGTTTATCGAGGACTGAAGCTTTCTTT.

This clone has only a few counts. In nucleotides, the CDR3 is TGTGCCAGCAGTTTAGGGGACAGGGTCAGAAATTCACCCCTCCACTTT. This translates into CASSLGDRVRNSPLHF. The chain combines TRBV28 with TRBJ1-6; 9 bases fit TRBD1. This CDR3 is 16 amino acids long. Trimming cost V 2 bases and J 7 bases; bases outside gene matches: 6. CDR1 is MDHEN and CDR2 is SYDVKM in the germline V gene.

This sequence joins TRBV29-1 and TRBJ2-3; 10 bases fit TRBD2. CDR1 is SQVTM and CDR2 is ANQGSEA in the germline V gene. V gave up 7 bases and J gave up 3 bases; unmatched junction bases: 4. The CDR3 extends over 13 amino acids. The CDR3 bases are TGCAGCGGCAGCGGGGGGGCAACAGATACGCAGTATTTT. Amino acid sequence: CSGSGGATDTQYF.

This chain links TRBV5-6 with TRBJ1-2, with 9 bases lining up with TRBD1. The CDR3 contains 14 residues. Germline lookup yields CDR1 SGHDT and CDR2 YYEEEE. Trimming took 0 bases from V and 6 from J; bases not matched to a gene: 3. The CDR3 nucleotides are TGTGCCAGCAGCTTGGATCGGACAGGGGATGGCTACACCTTC. Residues: CASSLDRTGDGYTF.

The V and J genes are TRBV5-1 and TRBJ1-4, with D possibly matching TRBD1 (6 bases). Germline V gene lookup returns CDR1 SGHRS and CDR2 YFSETQ. V lost 1 base and J 3 bases, leaving 7 bases between the germline ends. This CDR3 spans 14 amino acids. CDR3 bases: TGCGCCAGCAGCTTGACAGGGCCTAATGAAAAACTGTTTTTT. Encoded protein: CASSLTGPNEKLFF.

V usage is TRBV28 and J usage is TRBJ2-2; D not resolved. Germline V gene lookup returns CDR1 MDHEN and CDR2 SYDVKM. This CDR3 contains 15 residues. The ends were cut back, 2 bases at V and 0 bases at J, with 7 bases in the middle. Here the CDR3 reads CASSLASANTGELFF. CDR3 DNA sequence: TGTGCCAGCAGTTTAGCCAGCGCGAACACCGGGGAGCTGTTTTTT.

As DNA, the CDR3 is TGTGCCAGCAGCTTAAAATCCGGACAGGGGAATTCTGGCTACACCTTC. This sequence encodes CASSLKSGQGNSGYTF. This chain joins TRBV7-3 and TRBJ1-2; 9 nucleotides match TRBD1. Germline CDR1 SGHTA, CDR2 FQGTGA. With 1 base clipped from V and 7 bases from J, the junction kept 10 bases outside the gene matches. The CDR3 is made up of 16 amino acids.